This is a list of T cell receptor beta chains from one sample in a study of cytomegalovirus exposure and HLA in healthy donors. The assay was immunoSEQ multiplex PCR, and TCRdb's table has in-frame clones only and misses some. This table holds roughly 200,000 clones, over 60% found once. What was sequenced was PBMCs. The receptors here all came from a man aged 18 to 29 in good health and CMV-seronegative. Both conserved end residues are part of each CDR3. A D gene is named only where the DNA matches it firmly.

d_call,v_call,cdr3_aa
NA,TRBV7-6,CASSKRVGSQGITDTQYF
TRBD1,TRBV4-1,CASSRNLGTDIEKLFF
TRBD2,TRBV25-1,CASSEWVLAGGETQYF
NA,TRBV7-9,CASSLGGENTEAFF
NA,TRBV7-3,CASSLQGANTGELFF
NA,TRBV6-1,CASSPSRGDEQYF
TRBD1,TRBV28,CASSSGSPDRVGSWYGYTF
TRBD1,TRBV5-5,CASSRQGNTEAFF
TRBD2,TRBV15,CATSRGLAGGRYEQYF
NA,TRBV18,CASSPPASNEQFF
NA,TRBV6-5,CASSYGTGRQYF
TRBD2,TRBV30,CAWRRGGSNIQYF
NA,TRBV27,CASSQFPSGGLVTEAFF
TRBD1,TRBV5-1,CASSLGAQGAEAFF
NA,TRBV21-1,CASSKEGGDWLNIQYF
TRBD1,TRBV28,CASLNSPGQDLNQPQHF
NA,TRBV10-2,CASSEGWGSNQPQHF
TRBD2,TRBV2,CASRAGLAGVADTQYF
TRBD1,TRBV11-2,CASSRRGLGTEAFF
TRBD2,TRBV7-2,CASSLPPGLAGDEQFF
NA,TRBV7-9,CASSPFLTEAFF
NA,TRBV4-1,CASSHPKDSAYSNQPQHF
TRBD1,TRBV9,CASSGNRGANEKLFF
NA,TRBV6-6,CAALRGVDFNYGYTF
TRBD1,TRBV27,CASSIAGGRSEKLFF
TRBD2,TRBV19,CASRGLAGGPFEQFF
TRBD2,TRBV11-2,CASSLNRAGAPYEQYF
NA,TRBV15,CATSRDVVQNTEAFF
TRBD1,TRBV2,CASRRDRSSSEAFF
TRBD1,TRBV6-5,CASSSRDRAGEQYF
TRBD1,TRBV28,CASSPVDRGYEQYF
TRBD1,TRBV15,CATSSRDSYEQYF
TRBD2,TRBV5-4,CASSLTSGSQETQYF
NA,TRBV6-1,CASSDRETDTQYF
TRBD1,TRBV11-3,CASSPSTGTGADYEQYF
TRBD1,TRBV28,CASSSGTDYGYTF
TRBD1,TRBV11-2,CASSPKPGGRYEQYF
NA,TRBV5-1,CASSPGTSRNTGELFF
NA,TRBV27,CASSTQGHEQYF
TRBD1,TRBV28,CASRTGGTEAFF
NA,TRBV11-2,CASKWGQNTEAFF
TRBD1,TRBV7-3,CASSQTTGGEELFF
NA,TRBV6-6,CASGSAPPPDTQYF
TRBD1,TRBV7-9,CASATRGTDDGYTF
NA,TRBV7-8,CASTGNTEAFF
NA,TRBV27,CASSLQESSYEQYF
NA,TRBV7-9,CASSQDRRYNEQFF
NA,TRBV18,CASSPGQSGWGYGYTF
TRBD2,TRBV5-1,CASSLGLAGELDEQYF
NA,TRBV18,CASSPEGLSNQPQHF
TRBD2,TRBV28,CASGRAGTYEQYF
NA,TRBV9,CASSLVGGEPQHF
TRBD2,TRBV28,CASSSDVGLAEGTGELFF
NA,TRBV5-1,CASSSAGTDTQYF
TRBD2,TRBV2,CASSEVWRTSGSNEQFF
TRBD2,TRBV18,CASSPQAGGGSYEQYF
TRBD1,TRBV15,CATTRTGGSVETQYF
NA,TRBV28,CASSPPRQPFPGANVLTF
NA,TRBV6-6,CASSFNYGYTF
TRBD2,TRBV5-5,CASSRVNSLAGAFTDTQYF